This record covers a single T cell receptor (beta chain). No antigen is known for it. Profiled with immunoSEQ multiplex PCR; TCRdb holds only in-frame clones, not every one. There are about 16,000 clones in the sample; around 80% occur only once, and 17% lies in the top ten. This sample was included in a study of somatic mutations in cytotoxic T cells in rheumatoid arthritis. Findings and caveats of the study: Neither rheumatoid arthritis patients nor age-matched healthy controls had significantly different CD8+ T-cell clonality from the other group. Only rheumatoid arthritis patients, not healthy controls, showed CD8+ clonality increasing with age. TRBV07 appeared slightly underrepresented in the rheumatoid arthritis patients. That finding was not adjusted to account for multiple comparisons.

CDR3 length: 14 residues. Germline loops: CDR1 SGDLS, CDR2 YYNGEE. V was pared by 3 bases and J by 1 base, with 10 bases between. This sequence was found in a woman between 45 and 65 years old with rheumatoid arthritis. The rearrangement links TRBV9 to TRBJ2-5; perhaps D is TRBD1 or TRBD2 (5 bases each). Sequencing was carried out using CD8+ T cells sorted from blood. DNA of the CDR3: TGTGCCAGCAGCGACCGGGACCGCCAAGAGACCCAGTACTTC. Translated, it gives CASSDRDRQETQYF.